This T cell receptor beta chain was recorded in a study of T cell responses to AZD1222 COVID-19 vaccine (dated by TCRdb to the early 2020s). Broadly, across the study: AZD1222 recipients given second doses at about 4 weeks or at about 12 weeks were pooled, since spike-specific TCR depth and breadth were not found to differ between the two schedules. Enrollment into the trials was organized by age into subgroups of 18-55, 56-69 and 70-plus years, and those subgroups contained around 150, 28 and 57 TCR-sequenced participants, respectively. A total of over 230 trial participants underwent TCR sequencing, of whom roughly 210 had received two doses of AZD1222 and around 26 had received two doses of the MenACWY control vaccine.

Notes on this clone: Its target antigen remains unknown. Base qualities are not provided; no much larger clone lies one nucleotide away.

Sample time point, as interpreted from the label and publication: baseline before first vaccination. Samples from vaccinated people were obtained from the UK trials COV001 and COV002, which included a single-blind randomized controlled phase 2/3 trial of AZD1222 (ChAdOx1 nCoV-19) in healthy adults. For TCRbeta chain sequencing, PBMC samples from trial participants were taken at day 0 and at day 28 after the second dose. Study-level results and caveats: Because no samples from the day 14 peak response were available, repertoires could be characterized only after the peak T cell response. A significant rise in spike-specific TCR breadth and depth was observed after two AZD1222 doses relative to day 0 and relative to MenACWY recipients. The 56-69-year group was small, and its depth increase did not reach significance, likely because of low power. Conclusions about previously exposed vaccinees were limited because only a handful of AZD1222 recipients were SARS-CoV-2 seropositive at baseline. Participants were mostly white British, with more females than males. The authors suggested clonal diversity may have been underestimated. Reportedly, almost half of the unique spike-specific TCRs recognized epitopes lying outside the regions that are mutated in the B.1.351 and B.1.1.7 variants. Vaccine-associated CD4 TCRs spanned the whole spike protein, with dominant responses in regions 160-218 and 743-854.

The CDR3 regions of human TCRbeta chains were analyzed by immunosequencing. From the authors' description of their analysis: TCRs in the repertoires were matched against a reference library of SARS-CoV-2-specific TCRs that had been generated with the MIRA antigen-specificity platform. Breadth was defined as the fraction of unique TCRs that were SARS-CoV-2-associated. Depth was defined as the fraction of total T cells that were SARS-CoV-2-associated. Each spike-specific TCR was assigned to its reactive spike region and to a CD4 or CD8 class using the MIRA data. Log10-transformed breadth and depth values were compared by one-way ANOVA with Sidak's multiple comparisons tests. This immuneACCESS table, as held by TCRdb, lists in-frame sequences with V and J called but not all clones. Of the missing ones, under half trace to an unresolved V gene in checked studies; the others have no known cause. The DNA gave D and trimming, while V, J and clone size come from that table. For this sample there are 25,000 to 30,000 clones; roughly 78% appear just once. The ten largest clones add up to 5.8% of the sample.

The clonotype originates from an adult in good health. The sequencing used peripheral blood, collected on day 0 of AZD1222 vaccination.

DNA sequence: TGCGCCAGCAGCTTGGCCTTAGACCAAGAGACCCAGTACTTC. The resulting protein is CASSLALDQETQYF. The rearrangement joined TRBV5-1 to TRBJ2-5; the D gene is not confidently resolved. Spanning cysteine to phenylalanine, the CDR3 consists of 14 amino acids. Only the CDR3 DNA stays, 42 bases, in frame from base 1. CDR1 is given as SGHRS and CDR2 as YFSETQ, both from the germline V gene. The trim is 0 bases for V and 0 bases for J, with a gap of 6 bases between the germline ends.